One T cell receptor beta chain is described in this entry. CDR3 length: 15 amino acids. Unmatched junction bases numbered 7, after V lost 3 bases and J lost 5 bases. Germline V gene lookup returns CDR1 DFQATT and CDR2 SNEGSKA (reference sequence). TCRdb itself ran the 5' RACE reads through MiXCR, one entry per CDR3 protein. The sample yields about 46,000 distinct CDR3 sequences, about 5.2% seen once. This entry comes from a study of early T cells in non-severe SARS-CoV-2 infection. The specimen comprised whole blood, sampled at baseline. The receptor comes from an adult who was a healthcare worker with PCR-confirmed SARS-CoV-2 infection or an uninfected control (not recorded which). The genes are TRBV20-1 and TRBJ2-1, with 10 nucleotides matching TRBD2. CDR3 amino acids: CSASRLAGANNEQFF. In DNA form, the CDR3 reads TGCAGTGCTAGTAGGCTAGCGGGAGCGAACAATGAGCAGTTCTTC.